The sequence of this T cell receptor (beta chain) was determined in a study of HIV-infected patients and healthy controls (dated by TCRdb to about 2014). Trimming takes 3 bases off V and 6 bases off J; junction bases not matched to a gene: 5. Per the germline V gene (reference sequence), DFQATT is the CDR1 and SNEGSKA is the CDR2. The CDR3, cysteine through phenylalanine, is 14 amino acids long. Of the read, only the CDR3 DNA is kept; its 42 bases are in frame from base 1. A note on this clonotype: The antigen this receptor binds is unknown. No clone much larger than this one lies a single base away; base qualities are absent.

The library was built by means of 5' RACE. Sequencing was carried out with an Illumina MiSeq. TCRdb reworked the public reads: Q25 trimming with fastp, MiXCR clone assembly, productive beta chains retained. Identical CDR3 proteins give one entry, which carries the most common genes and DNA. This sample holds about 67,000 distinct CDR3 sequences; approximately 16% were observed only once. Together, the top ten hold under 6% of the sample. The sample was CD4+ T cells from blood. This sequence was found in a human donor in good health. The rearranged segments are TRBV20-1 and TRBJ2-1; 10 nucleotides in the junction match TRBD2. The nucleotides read TGCAGTGCTAGTCCTAGCGGGAGCAGCAATGAGCAGTTCTTC. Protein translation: CSASPSGSSNEQFF.